This section outlines one TCR beta chain sequence together with its context. This sample is drawn from a study of blood T cell repertoires in COVID-19. Across the study: Samples representing acute and convalescent COVID-19 were sourced from the United States, Italy and Spain. PBMCs, B-cell-depleted T cells, or T cells were the source of the cDNA or gDNA that made up the material.

V lost 6 bases and J lost 1, with 12 bases in between. Germline V gene data show CDR1 as MNHEY and CDR2 as SVGAGI. CDR3 length equals 14 residues. Per the authors' pipeline: Estimation of nucleated cell counts was performed using reference gene primer amplification. Profiled with immunoSEQ multiplex PCR; TCRdb holds only in-frame clones, not every one. That table furnishes V, J and clone size, whereas the DNA furnished D and trimming. Of approximately 140,000 clones in the sample, roughly 83% are singletons; the top ten hold more than 1.2%. The sequencing sample was made of peripheral blood. The chain carries TRBV6-5 and TRBJ1-1, with D hard to call. This TCR came from a man between 60 and 75 years old with acute or convalescent COVID-19. CDR3 in amino acids: CASRTLGANTEAFF. In DNA, the CDR3 is TGTGCCAGCAGGACCTTAGGAGCGAACACTGAAGCTTTCTTT.